Listed here are 15 T cell receptor beta chains from one sample, sequenced in a study of blood T cells in healthy people across ages. Together with a sample-barcoded 5' primer, a J-beta primer mix was included in a second PCR lasting about 6 to 12 cycles. TCRdb independently ran MiXCR on the 5' RACE reads; one entry per CDR3 protein. The table has 600,000 or so distinct CDR3 sequences, around 20% seen once; the top ten hold 3% to 4%. What was sequenced was blood. These receptors all come from a man in his 70s in good health.

This chain links TRBV29-1 with TRBJ2-5; 12 bases are shared with TRBD2. CDR3 length: 14 residues. Germline V gene lookup returns CDR1 SQVTM and CDR2 ANQGSEA. Trimming took 6 bases from V and 0 from J; bases not matched to a gene: 2. CDR3 in amino acids: CSVRLAGDQETQYF. Here the CDR3 DNA reads TGCAGCGTCCGACTAGCGGGGGACCAAGAGACCCAGTACTTC.

The genes are TRBV14 and TRBJ2-5; unclear D gene. The CDR3 consists of 15 residues. Trimming stripped 0 bases from V and 2 bases from J, with 10 bases between. Germline CDR1 reads SGHDN; CDR2 reads FVKESK. The CDR3 nucleotides read TGTGCCAGCAGCCAAGATTGGAGAGGTCAAGAGACCCAGTACTTC. It codes for CASSQDWRGQETQYF.

This clonotype occurred many times. This chain joins TRBV5-1 and TRBJ2-5, with D perhaps matching TRBD1 (6 bases). CDR3 length: 15 residues. Per the germline V gene, CDR1 is SGHRS and CDR2 is YFSETQ. Between the trimmed V and J ends, which lost 3 bases and 0 bases, there was a span of 12 bases. CDR3 nucleotide sequence: TGCGCCAGCAGCTACTCAACAGGGTACCAAGAGACCCAGTACTTC. Protein product: CASSYSTGYQETQYF. The whole variable domain, filled in from reference TRBV5-1 and TRBJ2-5, reads KAGVTQTPRYLIKTRGQQVTLSCSPISGHRSVSWYQQTPGQGLQFLFEYFSETQRNKGNFPGRFSGRQFSNSRSEMNVSTLELGDSALYLCASSYSTGYQETQYFGPGTRLLVL.

The chain recombines TRBV20-1 with TRBJ1-1, with 7 bases identical to TRBD1. Per germline, CDR1 DFQATT and CDR2 SNEGSKA (reference sequence). V lost 0 bases and J lost 5; bases outside the gene matches: 9. This CDR3 is built from 15 residues. CDR3 coding DNA: TGCAGTGCTAGAGATCAAGGGGGCGCAAAAACTGAAGCTTTCTTT. Amino acid sequence: CSARDQGGAKTEAFF.

With regard to this clonotype: The junction shows a germline mismatch at one end, possibly a read error. The chain couples TRBV3-1 to TRBJ2-5, with 7 bases fitting TRBD1. Germline V gene lookup returns CDR1 LGHDT and CDR2 YNNKEL (reference sequence). The CDR3 is 11 residues long. The CDR3 protein is CAGSHRGTQYF. Written as DNA, the CDR3 is TGTGCCGGCAGCCACAGGGGGACCCAGTACTTC.

The V call is TRBV20-1, the J call TRBJ1-6, with a tentative D call TRBD1 (5 bases). V was cut by 0 bases and J by 0 bases, with 12 bases left in between. Germline-derived CDR1 and CDR2 are DFQATT and SNEGSKA (reference sequence). The CDR3 sequence is 17 residues long. The CDR3 DNA is TGCAGTGCTAGAGATGCGGGGGTTAGCTCCTATAATTCACCCCTCCACTTT. This encodes CSARDAGVSSYNSPLHF.

This clonotype was observed a handful of times. V is TRBV20-1 and J is TRBJ2-5; 10 bases are shared with TRBD1. The J call may be in error: the DNA end matches TRBJ2-7 better. CDR1 and CDR2 from the germline V gene are DFQATT and SNEGSKA (reference sequence). The CDR3 sequence is 15 residues long. The CDR3 coding sequence is TGCAGTGCTAGAGGTGGGACAGGGGAGCGGAGCGAGCAGTACTTC. Translating gives CSARGGTGERSEQYF.

This clonotype was recorded a few times. The chain combines TRBV5-1 with TRBJ2-1; no clear D gene. From germline, CDR1 is SGHRS and CDR2 YFSETQ. There are 15 residues in the CDR3. V shed 0 bases and J shed 6 bases, with 13 bases lying between them. CDR3 nucleotides: TGCGCCAGCAGCTTGGAGGGTAGTGGACGCAATGAGCAGTTCTTC. This gives the protein CASSLEGSGRNEQFF. The full variable domain, with the rest looked up from reference TRBV5-1 and TRBJ2-1, is KAGVTQTPRYLIKTRGQQVTLSCSPISGHRSVSWYQQTPGQGLQFLFEYFSETQRNKGNFPGRFSGRQFSNSRSEMNVSTLELGDSALYLCASSLEGSGRNEQFFGPGTRLTVL.

The genes are TRBV20-1 and TRBJ1-5; 9 positions match TRBD1. CDR1 is DFQATT and CDR2 is SNEGSKA in the germline V gene (reference sequence). V was clipped by 5 bases and J by 7 bases; unmatched bases: 12. The CDR3 contains 15 residues. CDR3 sequence (DNA): TGCAGTGCTTGGGACCTCACAGGGGGCGAACAGCCCCAGCATTTT. This gives the protein CSAWDLTGGEQPQHF.

This sequence joins TRBV6-2 or TRBV6-3 and TRBJ2-1, with 12 bases identical to TRBD2. The length of the CDR3 is 17 residues. CDR1 and CDR2 from the germline V gene are MNHEY and SVGEGT. V shed 0 bases, J shed 3 bases, and the junction held 3 bases outside the gene matches. In DNA, the CDR3 is TGTGCCAGCAGTTACTCCCGGACTAGCGGGATCTACAATGAGCAGTTCTTC. Its translation is CASSYSRTSGIYNEQFF.

The rearrangement links TRBV21-1 to TRBJ2-6. TRBV21-1 is reported as a pseudogene. The CDR3 runs to 18 residues. This CDR3 reads CASSKGGYDISGANVLTF. The CDR3 region has the DNA TGTGCCAGCAGCAAAGGAGGTTATGACATCTCTGGGGCCAACGTCCTGACTTTC.

This clonotype has more than one count but fewer than ten. This chain uses TRBV7-9 with TRBJ1-1; no clear D. The CDR3 has 11 residues. The V end was cut by 7 bases, the J end by 5 bases, with 8 bases between. The germline V gene has CDR1 SEHNR and CDR2 FQNEAQ (reference sequence). The CDR3 reads CASTYGTEAFF. The CDR3 nucleotides read TGTGCCAGCACCTACGGTACTGAAGCTTTCTTT.

In its sample, this clonotype was seen a few times. The chain has TRBV20-1 and TRBJ1-4, with D possibly TRBD1 on 5 matching bases. Germline V lookup: CDR1 DFQATT, CDR2 SNEGSKA (reference sequence). V dropped 1 base and J dropped 0 bases, with 9 bases sitting between them. CDR3 size: 15 residues. The CDR3 loop is CSARVGGTTNEKLFF. DNA of the CDR3: TGCAGTGCTAGAGTCGGGGGAACAACTAATGAAAAACTGTTTTTT.

As regards this clonotype: Since the CDR3 does not end with the conserved phenylalanine or tryptophan, this likely comes from a read error. The chain combines TRBV27 with TRBJ1-1, with 7 bases matching TRBD1. CDR1 and CDR2 from the germline V gene are MNHEY and SMNVEV (reference sequence). The J segment lost 5 bases and the V segment lost 5 bases, leaving 8 bases of the junction unmatched. CDR3 length equals 14 residues. CDR3 sequence (DNA): TGTGCCAGCAGTCCGACAGGGATACGGACTGAAGCTTTCCTT. Protein: CASSPTGIRTEAFL.

The V call is TRBV7-2, the J call TRBJ2-7; 7 nucleotides match TRBD2. V was clipped by 0 bases and J by 4 bases; unmatched bases: 6. The germline gives CDR1 SGHTA, CDR2 FQGNSA. The CDR3 has 15 amino acids. CDR3 loop: CASSLAASGEYEQYF. The CDR3 nucleotides read TGTGCCAGCAGCTTAGCGGCTAGCGGAGAATACGAGCAGTACTTC.